Presented here are 28 T cell receptor beta chains from one specimen sequenced in a study of beta chain bispecific antibodies for T cell cancers. Points from the study as a whole: Normal T cells contributed less of the targeted TRBV signal than the leukemia cells did.

TCRdb redid the calling of the 5' RACE reads with MiXCR, one entry per CDR3 protein. The sample carries roughly 15,000 distinct CDR3 sequences, around 2.1% recorded once. Blood mononuclear cells were expanded for 3 days using either OKT3 anti-CD3 antibody or CD3/CD28 beads. Their recognized antigens are unknown. The sequencing sample was made of healthy donor T cells cultured with leukemia cells. Source of these receptors: a human donor in good health. Some clones in this sample may be carry-over from other donors' samples.

This clonotype was detected many times. This rearrangement joins TRBV11-2 to TRBJ1-1; no clear D gene. This CDR3 is 13 amino acids long. Between the trimmed V and J ends, which lost 3 bases and 4 bases, there was a span of 9 bases. CDR1 SGHAT and CDR2 FQNNGV come from the germline V gene. CDR3 residues: CASSFGRGTEAFF. For the CDR3, the DNA is TGTGCCAGCAGCTTCGGACGGGGCACTGAAGCTTTCTTT.

This clonotype has a count of ten or more. This chain uses TRBV29-1 with TRBJ2-7; TRBD1 is a possible D gene (5 bases). Between the trimmed V and J ends, which lost 6 bases and 5 bases, there was a span of 14 bases. In germline, CDR1 is SQVTM, CDR2 ANQGSEA. This CDR3 spans 12 amino acids. The CDR3: CSVTVPRDEQYF. The CDR3 DNA follows: TGCAGCGTGACAGTACCCCGGGACGAGCAGTACTTC.

Many counts were recorded for this clonotype. The rearrangement links TRBV7-9 to TRBJ1-4; no reliable D call. Trimming took off 5 bases at V and 6 bases at J, with 7 bases between the two ends. Germline-derived CDR1 and CDR2 are SEHNR and FQNEAQ (reference sequence). CDR3 size: 12 residues. CDR3 sequence: CASSLIDEKLFF. In nucleotides, the CDR3 is TGTGCCAGCAGCCTAATCGATGAAAAACTGTTTTTT.

This clonotype has at least ten counts. The chain couples TRBV7-9 to TRBJ1-1, with 8 bases that match TRBD1. This CDR3 is built from 14 residues. Germline lookup yields CDR1 SEHNR and CDR2 FQNEAQ (reference sequence). V lost 1 base to trimming and J lost 4 bases; unmatched junction nucleotides: 2. The CDR3 nucleotides read TGTGCCAGCAGCTTAGGCAGGGGGCTCACTGAAGCTTTCTTT. It codes for CASSLGRGLTEAFF.

This clonotype appeared many times. The J gene is TRBJ2-7, the V gene TRBV7-6; tentatively, D is TRBD1 or TRBD2 (5 bases each). Germline assignment: CDR1 SGHVS and CDR2 FNYEAQ. V lost 1 base and J 3 bases, leaving 22 bases between the germline ends. The CDR3 is 18 amino acids. CDR3 residues: CASSLDAESEGKGYEQYF. CDR3 nucleotides: TGTGCCAGCAGCTTAGATGCCGAATCAGAGGGGAAAGGCTACGAGCAGTACTTC.

Many counts were recorded for this clonotype. The chain is built from TRBV10-3 and TRBJ1-6, with D tentatively TRBD1 (5 bases). The germline V gene has CDR1 ENHRY and CDR2 SYGVKD. Trimming cost V 1 base and J 5 bases, with 9 bases left between them. CDR3 length equals 15 residues. CDR3 protein: CAISEYDRDNSPLHF. The CDR3 nucleotides read TGTGCCATCAGTGAGTACGACAGAGATAATTCACCCCTCCACTTT.

This clonotype was picked up many times. The chain carries TRBV5-4 and TRBJ1-1; weak D call: TRBD1 (6 bases). With 4 bases removed from V and 4 bases from J, the gap between germline ends came to 17 bases. The CDR3 has 15 residues. The germline CDR1 and CDR2 sequences are SGHNT and YYREEE (reference sequence). In DNA form, the CDR3 reads TGTGCCAGCAGCAAGAACAGGGAACGGGGCACTGAAGCTTTCTTT. Translated, it gives CASSKNRERGTEAFF.

Ten or more counts support this clonotype. This chain joins TRBV9 and TRBJ1-1, with unresolved D. V dropped 0 bases and J dropped 2 bases, with 14 bases sitting between them. Germline V gene lookup returns CDR1 SGDLS and CDR2 YYNGEE. CDR3 size: 16 residues. The CDR3 here is CASSVGLNGKNTEAFF. CDR3 in DNA: TGTGCCAGCAGCGTAGGCCTTAACGGGAAAAACACTGAAGCTTTCTTT.

This clonotype was recorded at least ten times. The chain employs TRBV2 and TRBJ2-5; 7 nucleotides agree with TRBD2. Germline CDR1 SNHLY, CDR2 FYNNEI. CDR3 length equals 14 residues. V dropped 5 bases and J dropped 4; count of bases not matched to a gene: 7. The CDR3 DNA reads TGTGCCAGCAGTCGACCTGGGGGGGTAGAGACCCAGTACTTC. Translating gives CASSRPGGVETQYF.

This clonotype was recorded many times. The chain joins TRBV5-8 to TRBJ2-1; D possibly corresponds to TRBD1 (6 bases). V lost 5 bases, J lost 7 bases, and 22 bases lay in between. CDR3 length: 16 residues. The V gene's germline CDR1 is SGHTS and CDR2 YDEGEE. The CDR3 bases are TGTGCCAGCAGTCCTAAACAGGGTTTTTTTATTAATGAGCAGTTCTTC. Translated: CASSPKQGFFINEQFF.

At least ten counts were recorded for this clonotype. The chain links TRBV27 to TRBJ2-1, with D perhaps TRBD2 (6 bases). Trimming removed 2 bases at V and 7 bases at J, with 15 bases between. Germline V gene sequence: CDR1 MNHEY, CDR2 SMNVEV (reference sequence). The CDR3 is 15 amino acids. In nucleotides, the CDR3 is TGTGCCAGCAGTTTAAAGGACCGGGGGTGGAATGAGCAGTTCTTC. It yields the protein CASSLKDRGWNEQFF.

This clonotype is termed medium-sized. The gene calls are TRBV5-4 and TRBJ2-1, with 8 nucleotides matching TRBD2. CDR1 SGHNT and CDR2 YYREEE come from the germline V gene (reference sequence). CDR3 size: 16 residues. J lost 8 bases, V lost 3 bases, and 13 bases had no gene match. The CDR3: CASSSEAGAEGDEQFF. CDR3 DNA: TGTGCCAGCAGCTCGGAAGCGGGGGCCGAGGGAGATGAGCAGTTCTTC.

This clonotype is termed medium-sized. J is TRBJ2-5 and V is TRBV7-6; D not certain. CDR1 is SGHVS and CDR2 is FNYEAQ in the germline V gene. Between the trimmed V and J ends, which lost 1 base and 10 bases, there was a span of 7 bases. The CDR3 loop spans 11 amino acids. The CDR3 DNA reads TGTGCCAGCAGCTTAGGAGCAGGCCAGTACTTC. Its protein is CASSLGAGQYF.

This clonotype was found many times. The CDR3 DNA is TGTGCCTGGAGTCCCACTTTCGGGGGCACTGAAGCTTTCTTT. Protein: CAWSPTFGGTEAFF. The rearrangement joins TRBV30 to TRBJ1-1; TRBD1 is a possible D gene (5 bases). This CDR3 has 14 residues. The ends were cut back, 2 bases at V and 4 bases at J, with 14 bases in the middle. Looked up from germline, CDR1 is GTSNPN and CDR2 is SVGIG (reference sequence).

In this sample, this clonotype turned up a few times. This chain uses TRBV19 with TRBJ2-5, with 8 nucleotides matching TRBD1. V trimming: 3 bases; J trimming: 5 bases; junction bases outside the gene matches: 2. Germline assignment: CDR1 LNHDA and CDR2 SQIVND (reference sequence). The CDR3 contains 13 residues. CDR3 nucleotide sequence: TGTGCCAGTAGTATGGACAGGGCGGAGACCCAGTACTTC. Translation: CASSMDRAETQYF.

At least ten counts were recorded for this clonotype. The chain carries TRBV15 and TRBJ2-1; TRBD2 is a possible D gene (7 bases). CDR1 is LNHNV and CDR2 is YYDKDF in the germline V gene (reference sequence). CDR3 length: 19 amino acids. V lost 0 bases and J 0 bases, leaving 18 bases between the germline ends. The CDR3 bases are TGTGCCACCAGCAGAGATTGGTCCGGGGGGCCTAGCTCCTACAATGAGCAGTTCTTC. Protein sequence: CATSRDWSGGPSSYNEQFF.

This clonotype came up many times. V and J are TRBV5-1 and TRBJ2-5; 13 bases are shared with TRBD2. The CDR3 covers 17 residues. Germline V lookup: CDR1 SGHRS, CDR2 YFSETQ. V lost 5 bases to trimming and J lost 3 bases; unmatched junction nucleotides: 10. CDR3: CASRLTSGGVNEETQYF. In DNA form, the CDR3 reads TGCGCCAGCAGACTCACTAGCGGGGGGGTTAATGAAGAGACCCAGTACTTC.

This clonotype came up many times. This sequence joins TRBV20-1 and TRBJ2-5, with TRBD1 matching 9 bases. CDR3 length: 12 residues. Per germline, CDR1 DFQATT and CDR2 SNEGSKA (reference sequence). J gave up 5 bases and V 6 bases, and 4 bases lay outside the gene matches. CDR3 bases: TGCAGTGCCATTGGGACAGGGGAGACCCAGTACTTC. Protein sequence: CSAIGTGETQYF.

This clonotype was seen at least ten times. The chain is built from TRBV27 and TRBJ2-5; 8 nucleotides align to TRBD2. The CDR3 contains 14 residues. J was trimmed by 7 bases and V by 6 bases; bases with no gene match: 10. Germline-derived CDR1 and CDR2 are MNHEY and SMNVEV (reference sequence). This chain's CDR3 is CASRSGLGIGTQYF. As DNA, the CDR3 is TGTGCCAGCAGATCGGGACTAGGGATTGGGACCCAGTACTTC.

This clonotype has just a few counts. It may be a read error: a sequence one base away is much more abundant. The chain uses TRBV5-1 and TRBJ2-3; TRBD2 matches at 10 bases. CDR1 is SGHRS, CDR2 YFSETQ, per germline. The CDR3 is 15 amino acids. The junction had 4 bases not matched to a gene; V was cut back by 2 bases and J by 4 bases. CDR3 sequence reads: CASSLRAGGADTQYF. In nucleotides, the CDR3 is TGCGCCAGCAGCTTAAGAGCGGGGGGGGCAGATACGCAGTATTTT.

In its sample, this clonotype was seen many times. The chain links TRBV12-3 or TRBV12-4 to TRBJ1-2; no definite D call. V lost 6 bases and J lost 3, with 14 bases in between. The CDR3 sequence is 14 residues long. CDR3 sequence (DNA): TGTGCCAGCAGCATAGGACTTCTCGACTATGGCTACACCTTC. Translated: CASSIGLLDYGYTF.

This clonotype ranks as medium-sized. The V gene is TRBV5-1, the J gene TRBJ2-1; 12 nucleotides match TRBD2. The CDR3 sequence is 15 residues long. V was clipped by 5 bases and J by 6 bases; unmatched bases: 6. Germline CDR1 and CDR2: SGHRS and YFSETQ. The CDR3 coding sequence is TGCGCCAGCAGGGCTAGCGGGGGGGCCGGCAATGAGCAGTTCTTC. It translates to CASRASGGAGNEQFF.

This clonotype qualifies as medium-sized (0.01 to 0.1%). For the CDR3, the DNA is TGTGCCAGCAATCGGTCCGGGGGAGGCTCCTACGAGCAGTACTTC. Residues: CASNRSGGGSYEQYF. The rearrangement uses TRBV6-1 and TRBJ2-7; TRBD2 might be the D (6 bases). This CDR3 has 15 residues. Trimming pared 7 bases from V and 0 bases from J, leaving 16 bases between. Germline CDR1 reads MNHNS; CDR2 reads SASEGT.

This clonotype was detected ten times or more. The CDR3 bases are TGCAGTGCTAGATGGGAGGAGGGGGCGAGTAATTCACCCCTCCACTTT. Translated: CSARWEEGASNSPLHF. V and J are TRBV20-1 and TRBJ1-6, with 7 nucleotides matching TRBD1. Germline V gives CDR1 DFQATT, CDR2 SNEGSKA (reference sequence). V lost 2 bases and J lost 6; bases outside the gene matches: 10. CDR3 length equals 16 residues.

This clonotype has only a few counts. V gene TRBV18 combines with J gene TRBJ2-7; 7 nucleotides match TRBD2. The germline CDR1 and CDR2 sequences are KGHSH and LQKENI. This CDR3 region has 16 residues. V dropped 4 bases and J dropped 3; count of bases not matched to a gene: 12. In DNA form, the CDR3 reads TGTGCCAGCTCACTCTTAACCTTCACGGGAGGCTACGAGCAGTACTTC. Translation gives CASSLLTFTGGYEQYF.

This clonotype was seen many times. The chain joins TRBV7-6 to TRBJ1-1, with 9 bases matching TRBD1. Germline assignment: CDR1 SGHVS and CDR2 FNYEAQ. The V and J ends lost 1 base and 1 base, in that order; junction bases with no gene match: 1. The length of the CDR3 is 15 residues. CDR3 DNA: TGTGCCAGCAGCTTAGGGGGACAGGGGAACACTGAAGCTTTCTTT. It yields the protein CASSLGGQGNTEAFF.

This clonotype was found many times. This rearrangement joins TRBV15 to TRBJ2-7; 9 bases line up with TRBD2. This CDR3 has 14 residues. V gave up 6 bases and J gave up 1 base; unmatched junction bases: 4. The germline CDR1 and CDR2 sequences are LNHNV and YYDKDF (reference sequence). CDR3 amino acids: CATSSGGRSYEQYF. The CDR3 nucleotides are TGTGCCACCAGTAGCGGGGGCCGTTCCTACGAGCAGTACTTC.

This clonotype came up many times. The chain employs TRBV5-1 and TRBJ1-2; D ambiguous. CDR3 length equals 14 residues. V was trimmed by 0 bases and J by 5 bases, leaving 11 bases between them. Germline CDR1 reads SGHRS; CDR2 reads YFSETQ. The CDR3 coding sequence is TGCGCCAGCAGCTTGGAGAATCTCGGGTATGGCTACACCTTC. It encodes CASSLENLGYGYTF.